The text below deals with one TCR beta chain. These data are taken from a study of blood T cell repertoires in COVID-19. Study-level information: Samples taken during acute and convalescent COVID-19 were collected in the United States, Italy and Spain. Sources were T cells, B-cell-depleted T cells, or PBMCs; the material itself was cDNA or gDNA.

Original data processing: Amplification of reference gene primers was used by the study to estimate nucleated cell counts. Profiled with immunoSEQ multiplex PCR; TCRdb holds only in-frame clones, not every one. V, J and clone size derive from that table, while D and trimming were established from the DNA sequence. The table shows some 150,000 clones, with approximately 84% occurring only once. With 0 bases removed from V and 4 bases from J, the gap between germline ends came to 4 bases. Germline V gene lookup returns CDR1 SGHRS and CDR2 YFSETQ. The CDR3 contains 12 residues. The gene calls are TRBV5-1 and TRBJ1-2; no definite D call. The receptor comes from a man aged 35-49 years who had recovered from COVID-19. What was sequenced was peripheral blood. CDR3 residues: CASSLAGYGYTF. The DNA for the CDR3 is TGCGCCAGCAGCTTGGCCGGCTATGGCTACACCTTC. Looking up the rest from reference TRBV5-1 and TRBJ1-2 gives the full variable domain: KAGVTQTPRYLIKTRGQQVTLSCSPISGHRSVSWYQQTPGQGLQFLFEYFSETQRNKGNFPGRFSGRQFSNSRSEMNVSTLELGDSALYLCASSLAGYGYTFGSGTRLTVV.